The 16 T cell receptor beta chains below all came from one sample that was sequenced in a study of cytomegalovirus exposure and HLA in healthy donors (dated by TCRdb to 2016 to 2017). The method behind the library was the immunoSEQ multiplex PCR assay. For the multiplex PCR, a mixture combining 60 forward primers for TCR Vbeta segments and 13 reverse primers for TCR Jbeta segments was used. Not all clones reach the TCRdb copy of this immuneACCESS table, which keeps in-frame sequences only. Checked studies attribute under half of the gap to unresolved V genes and leave the rest unexplained. The sample has some 150,000 clones on record, roughly 82% of them singletons. About 7% of the sample is taken by the ten largest. The sample taken for sequencing was PBMCs. The source of these receptors is a man younger than 40 in good health and CMV-seronegative.

J is TRBJ2-3 and V is TRBV7-9, with 7 bases lining up with TRBD1. Germline loops: CDR1 SEHNR, CDR2 FQNEAQ (reference sequence). J lost 6 bases, V lost 5 bases, and 2 bases had no gene match. The CDR3 totals 12 residues. CDR3 nucleotides: TGTGCCAGCAGCCAACAGGGGGATACGCAGTATTTT. Its translation is CASSQQGDTQYF.

This chain links TRBV5-6 with TRBJ1-1; a weak D match, TRBD1 (5 bases). Trimming removed 3 bases at V and 3 bases at J, with 15 bases between. This CDR3 spans 15 amino acids. Germline V gives CDR1 SGHDT, CDR2 YYEEEE. The CDR3 DNA reads as TGTGCCAGCAGCTCAAGGGGAGGAGGGGACACTGAAGCTTTCTTT. It translates to CASSSRGGGDTEAFF.

The rearrangement uses TRBV6-5 and TRBJ1-2; 8 nucleotides agree with TRBD1. The CDR3 is 14 amino acids. Germline V gene lookup returns CDR1 MNHEY and CDR2 SVGAGI. The trim removed 0 bases at V and 8 bases at J, leaving 5 bases unmatched. Written as DNA, the CDR3 is TGTGCCAGCAGTTACTCGACAGGGGAGAGGGGCTACACCTTC. It is translated as CASSYSTGERGYTF.

The V gene is TRBV19, the J gene TRBJ1-2; 8 bases match TRBD1. V was pared by 2 bases and J by 7 bases, with 6 bases of the junction left unmatched. CDR3 length: 14 amino acids. Germline loops: CDR1 LNHDA, CDR2 SQIVND (reference sequence). The chain's CDR3 is CASSIQGAQVGYTF. The CDR3 nucleotides read TGTGCCAGTAGTATACAGGGGGCGCAGGTTGGCTACACCTTC.

This clone was recorded once. This chain joins TRBV6-6 and TRBJ1-1; D is perhaps TRBD1 (5 bases). V was pared by 2 bases and J by 0 bases, with 13 bases between. The CDR3 extends over 16 amino acids. The V gene's germline CDR1 is MNHNY and CDR2 SVGAGI (reference sequence). Here the CDR3 DNA reads TGTGCCAGCAGTTACCCCCAGTCAGGGTTGAACACTGAAGCTTTCTTT. This encodes CASSYPQSGLNTEAFF.

V gene TRBV2 combines with J gene TRBJ2-7, with 9 bases aligning to TRBD2. J was trimmed by 4 bases and V by 8 bases; bases with no gene match: 9. The germline V gene has CDR1 SNHLY and CDR2 FYNNEI. CDR3 size: 14 residues. As DNA, the CDR3 is TGTGCCAGCCTCCTGGCGGGGGGGAGGTACGAGCAGTACTTC. It codes for CASLLAGGRYEQYF.

CDR3: CASSPEGLAGVNEQYF. CDR3 nucleotides: TGTGCCAGCAGTCCCGAAGGACTAGCGGGAGTCAACGAGCAGTACTTC. The rearrangement joins TRBV2 to TRBJ2-7; 13 bases fit TRBD2. V shed 5 bases, J shed 5 bases, and the junction held 9 bases outside the gene matches. CDR3 length: 16 residues. Germline loops: CDR1 SNHLY, CDR2 FYNNEI.

V gene TRBV9 combines with J gene TRBJ1-1, with D unclear. The CDR3 has 13 residues. CDR1 is SGDLS, CDR2 YYNGEE, per germline. V lost 0 bases, J lost 1 base, and 4 bases lay in between. The CDR3 DNA is TGTGCCAGCAGCGTAGGGCCGAACACTGAAGCTTTCTTT. As protein: CASSVGPNTEAFF. Full variable domain (rest looked up from reference TRBV9 and TRBJ1-1): DSGVTQTPKHLITATGQRVTLRCSPRSGDLSVYWYQQSLDQGLQFLIQYYNGEERAKGNILERFSAQQFPDLHSELNLSSLELGDSALYFCASSVGPNTEAFFGQGTRLTVV.

This clone was seen once. This chain joins TRBV28 and TRBJ1-2; 9 nucleotides align to TRBD1. In germline, CDR1 is MDHEN, CDR2 SYDVKM. Trimming cost V 2 bases and J 8 bases; bases outside gene matches: 6. CDR3 length equals 14 residues. CDR3 residues: CASSLTGTGKGYTF. DNA for the CDR3: TGTGCCAGCAGTTTAACCGGGACAGGGAAAGGCTACACCTTC.

V and J are TRBV2 and TRBJ2-4; 12 nucleotides match TRBD2. The J segment lost 3 bases and the V segment lost 6 bases, leaving 6 bases of the junction unmatched. The germline V gene encodes CDR1 SNHLY and CDR2 FYNNEI. This CDR3 is 16 amino acids long. The CDR3 nucleotides read TGTGCCAGCAGCCTAGGACTAGCGGGACTCAAAAACATTCAGTACTTC. It specifies CASSLGLAGLKNIQYF.

This clone was observed once. The chain carries TRBV6-5 and TRBJ1-3; D possibly corresponds to TRBD1 (5 bases). The CDR3 loop spans 14 amino acids. V was cut by 0 bases and J by 9 bases, with 12 bases left in between. Germline values: CDR1 MNHEY, CDR2 SVGAGI. The CDR3 DNA follows: TGTGCCAGCAGTTACTCTCAGGGTACGCGCACCATATATTTT. It yields the protein CASSYSQGTRTIYF.

This rearrangement joins TRBV25-1 to TRBJ2-7, with 9 bases that match TRBD2. From germline, CDR1 is MGHDK and CDR2 SYGVNS. The V and J ends lost 7 bases and 7 bases, in that order; junction bases with no gene match: 11. The CDR3 covers 14 residues. CDR3 sequence reads: CASTSRGGEREQYF. The CDR3 bases are TGTGCCAGCACCTCCCGCGGGGGGGAGAGGGAGCAGTACTTC.

V usage is TRBV11-2 and J usage is TRBJ2-2; D is undetermined. Trimming shortened V by 3 bases and J by 10 bases, and 18 bases separated the two germline ends. Germline V lookup: CDR1 SGHAT, CDR2 FQNNGV. CDR3 length equals 15 residues. The CDR3 region has the DNA TGTGCCAGCAGCTTGCGTTTCTACCGTCAAGTGGAGCTGTTTTTT. It is translated as CASSLRFYRQVELFF.

This chain joins TRBV7-8 and TRBJ1-1, with D perhaps TRBD1 (6 bases). The germline V and J ends were trimmed by 5 bases and 0 bases, with 16 bases remaining between them. Germline assignment: CDR1 SGHVS and CDR2 FQNEAQ. This CDR3 has 16 residues. This CDR3 reads CASSLGQRVMNTEAFF. The CDR3 region has the DNA TGTGCCAGCAGCCTTGGACAGAGGGTCATGAACACTGAAGCTTTCTTT.

The gene calls are TRBV4-1 and TRBJ2-7; tentative D call: TRBD2 (6 bases). The CDR3 sequence is 16 residues long. Germline lookup yields CDR1 MGHRA and CDR2 YSYEKL. Trimming pared 0 bases from V and 4 bases from J, leaving 16 bases between. The chain's CDR3 is CASSQDRTNQGYEQYF. The CDR3 bases are TGCGCCAGCAGCCAAGATAGGACTAACCAAGGATACGAGCAGTACTTC.

On this clone: The same CDR3 arises from other DNA sequences in this sample as well. The chain couples TRBV28 to TRBJ2-3; 7 bases are a match to TRBD2. V lost 4 bases to trimming and J lost 3 bases; unmatched junction nucleotides: 10. This CDR3 comprises 16 residues. The germline V gene has CDR1 MDHEN and CDR2 SYDVKM. As DNA, the CDR3 is TGTGCCAGCAGTTCCCTCGCGGCGGGAGAGACAGATACGCAGTATTTT. Translating it yields CASSSLAAGETDTQYF. Filled out from reference TRBV28 and TRBJ2-3, the complete variable domain reads DVKVTQSSRYLVKRTGEKVFLECVQDMDHENMFWYRQDPGLGLRLIYFSYDVKMKEKGDIPEGYSVSREKKERFSLILESASTNQTSMYLCASSSLAAGETDTQYFGPGTRLTVL.